This section outlines one T cell receptor beta chain sequence together with its context. PCRs each included synthetic TCR analog templates spiked in. Only in-frame clones appear in the TCRdb table, and some are missing; sequencing was by immunoSEQ multiplex PCR. This sample yields 15,000 to 20,000 clones, of which around nine tenths are seen a single time; about 12% belongs to the top ten. CDR3 length: 14 amino acids. V lost 1 base, J lost 9 bases, and 14 bases lay in between. Germline CDR1 is SGDLS and CDR2 is YYNGEE. Time point described: pretreatment peripheral blood. This entry comes from a study of PD-L1 blockade in urothelial cancer.

Sequences were derived from PBMCs, sampled around atezolizumab (anti-PD-L1) treatment. V and J are TRBV9 and TRBJ2-1, with D possibly TRBD1 on 5 matching bases. The TCR sequence derives from a man between 65 and 85 years old with urothelial cancer. The CDR3 DNA follows: TGTGCCAGCAGCGTAACTCCGGACACGCGTGAGCAGTTCTTC. Protein sequence: CASSVTPDTREQFF. Full variable domain (missing parts from reference TRBV9 and TRBJ2-1): DSGVTQTPKHLITATGQRVTLRCSPRSGDLSVYWYQQSLDQGLQFLIQYYNGEERAKGNILERFSAQQFPDLHSELNLSSLELGDSALYFCASSVTPDTREQFFGPGTRLTVL.